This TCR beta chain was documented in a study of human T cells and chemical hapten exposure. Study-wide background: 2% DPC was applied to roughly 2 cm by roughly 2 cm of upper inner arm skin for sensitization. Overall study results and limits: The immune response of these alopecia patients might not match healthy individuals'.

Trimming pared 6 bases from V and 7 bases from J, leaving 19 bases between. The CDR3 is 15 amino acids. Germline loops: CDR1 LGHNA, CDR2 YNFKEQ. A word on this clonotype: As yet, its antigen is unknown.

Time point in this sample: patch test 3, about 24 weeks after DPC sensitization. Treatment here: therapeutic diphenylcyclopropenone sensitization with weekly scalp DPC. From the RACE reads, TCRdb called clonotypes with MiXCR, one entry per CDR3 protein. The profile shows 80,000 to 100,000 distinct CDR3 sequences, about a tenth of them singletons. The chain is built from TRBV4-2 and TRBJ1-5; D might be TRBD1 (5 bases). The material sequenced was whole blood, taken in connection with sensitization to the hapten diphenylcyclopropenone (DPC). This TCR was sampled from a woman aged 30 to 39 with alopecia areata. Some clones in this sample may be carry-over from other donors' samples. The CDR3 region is CASRPSGGKEQPQHF. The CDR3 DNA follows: TGTGCCAGCAGACCCTCCGGGGGTAAAGAACAGCCCCAGCATTTT.